The 29 T cell receptor beta chains below were found in one sample sequenced in a study of response to subunit inactivated influenza vaccine. TCRdb processed the RT-PCR reads anew with MiXCR; each CDR3 protein has one entry. This sample has around 480,000 distinct CDR3 sequences, with 15% to 20% found just once. The input for sequencing was CD4+ T cells sorted from PBMCs, taken roughly 24 months after vaccination. These TCRs come from a man aged 50 to 75 who received an inactivated influenza vaccine.

This clonotype was seen more than once but under ten times. The V gene is TRBV7-8, the J gene TRBJ1-4; D is undetermined. The CDR3 length is 15 residues. The V gene lost 1 base and the J gene lost 6 bases, with 12 bases spanning the gap. Germline loops: CDR1 SGHVS, CDR2 FQNEAQ. The DNA for the CDR3 is TGTGCCAGCAGCTTAGATGAGAGGGTGGATGAAAAACTGTTTTTT. Its protein is CASSLDERVDEKLFF.

This clonotype was recorded at least ten times. One end of the junction is discordant with germline, which a read error may explain. The V call is TRBV3-1, the J call TRBJ2-3; the match to TRBD1 covers 7 bases. Germline V gene sequence: CDR1 LGHDT, CDR2 YNNKEL (reference sequence). This CDR3 has 12 residues. CDR3 nucleotides: TGTGCCAGCAGTTCCGCAGGGGGAACACAGAATTTT. Translation: CASSSAGGTQNF.

The sample holds a few counts of this clonotype. The rearrangement joins TRBV3-1 to TRBJ2-7; 7 bases are shared with TRBD2. Germline V gives CDR1 LGHDT, CDR2 YNNKEL (reference sequence). This CDR3 spans 14 amino acids. With V trimmed by 2 bases and J by 2 bases, 3 bases remained unmatched. The CDR3 loop reads CASSQSGGTYEQYF. CDR3 DNA: TGTGCCAGCAGCCAATCCGGGGGGACCTACGAGCAGTACTTC.

With regard to this clonotype: An end of the junction differs from the germline gene, which may be a read error. The chain recombines TRBV12-3 or TRBV12-4 with TRBJ2-1; 10 bases are a match to TRBD2. This CDR3 region has 15 residues. The CDR3 DNA is TGTGCCAGCAGGTTAGCGGGAGGTGGTTACAATGAGCAGTTCTTC. It yields the protein CASRLAGGGYNEQFF.

Ten or more counts support this clonotype. The chain combines TRBV7-9 with TRBJ2-2; 10 bases align to TRBD1. The CDR3 contains 15 residues. The V gene's germline CDR1 is SEHNR and CDR2 FQNEAQ (reference sequence). V gave up 5 bases and J gave up 4 bases; unmatched junction bases: 4. The CDR3, as DNA: TGTGCCAGCAGCCCGGACAGGGGGTTCACCGGGGAGCTGTTTTTT. It is translated as CASSPDRGFTGELFF.

This clonotype was picked up many times. The CDR3 loop is CASSLRSGVETQYF. DNA for the CDR3: TGTGCCAGCAGCTTAAGGAGTGGGGTAGAGACCCAGTACTTC. The chain carries TRBV13 and TRBJ2-5; D is uncertain. CDR3 length: 14 residues. Germline CDR1 is PRHDT and CDR2 is FYEKMQ (reference sequence). V was cut by 2 bases and J by 4 bases, with 11 bases left in between.

Only a few counts were recorded for this clonotype. The rearrangement uses TRBV20-1 and TRBJ2-5; TRBD1 might be the D (6 bases). The CDR3 spans 15 residues. Germline V gives CDR1 DFQATT, CDR2 SNEGSKA (reference sequence). Trimming removed 1 base at V and 5 bases at J, with 17 bases between. The CDR3 reads CSARAFPRGFETQYF. The CDR3 bases are TGCAGTGCTAGAGCTTTCCCCAGGGGATTCGAGACCCAGTACTTC.

This clonotype has ten or more counts. This chain connects TRBV4-3 to TRBJ1-6; TRBD1 might be the D (5 bases). V lost 0 bases and J lost 9, with 12 bases in between. The V gene's germline CDR1 is LGHNA and CDR2 YSLEER. The CDR3 has 15 amino acids. The CDR3 nucleotides are TGCGCCAGCAGCCAAGAGATCAGGGACGGTTCACCCCTCCACTTT. It is translated as CASSQEIRDGSPLHF.

In its sample, this clonotype was seen a few times. V gene TRBV11-2 combines with J gene TRBJ2-1; 8 bases are a match to TRBD2. CDR1 and CDR2 (germline): SGHAT, FQNNGV. The length of the CDR3 is 16 residues. V shed 2 bases and J 3 bases; nucleotides not matched to a gene: 6. The CDR3 DNA follows: TGTGCCAGCAGCTTAAGCGGGGGCAGGATCTACAATGAGCAGTTCTTC. This sequence encodes CASSLSGGRIYNEQFF.

This clonotype turned up a few times. V usage is TRBV6-5 and J usage is TRBJ2-2; D call uncertain. The CDR3 extends over 12 amino acids. Looked up from germline, CDR1 is MNHEY and CDR2 is SVGAGI. The V gene lost 6 bases and the J gene lost 7 bases, with 9 bases spanning the gap. CDR3 in DNA: TGTGCCAGCAGAGAGGCTTTCGGGGAGCTGTTTTTT. Translation: CASREAFGELFF.

This clonotype was detected a few times. V is TRBV20-1 and J is TRBJ1-2, with D hard to call. V dropped 4 bases and J dropped 3 bases, with 9 bases sitting between them. The CDR3 covers 12 residues. Germline V CDR1 and CDR2: DFQATT, SNEGSKA (reference sequence). For the CDR3, the DNA is TGCAGTGCTAAGACTTATTACTATGGCTACACCTTC. Protein product: CSAKTYYYGYTF.

This clonotype was seen once. The J gene is TRBJ2-3, the V gene TRBV7-9; D call uncertain. The CDR3 extends over 14 amino acids. V lost 1 base and J lost 4, with 9 bases in between. Germline CDR1 SEHNR, CDR2 FQNEAQ (reference sequence). The CDR3 DNA follows: TGTGCCAGCAGCTTAGATGGTTTGGCAGATACGCAGTATTTT. It translates to CASSLDGLADTQYF.

This clonotype came up many times. This chain links TRBV20-1 with TRBJ1-3; TRBD1 might be the D (5 bases). The germline V and J ends were trimmed by 5 bases and 0 bases, with 11 bases remaining between them. This CDR3 has 14 residues. Germline CDR1 reads DFQATT; CDR2 reads SNEGSKA (reference sequence). The CDR3, as DNA: TGCAGTGCTCCCGTCGGGGGCTCTGGAAACACCATATATTTT. Translated: CSAPVGGSGNTIYF.

The rearrangement links TRBV3-1 to TRBJ1-2, with a possible D match to TRBD1 (6 bases). Germline V gene lookup returns CDR1 LGHDT and CDR2 YNNKEL (reference sequence). Trimming pared 0 bases from V and 4 bases from J, leaving 12 bases between. The CDR3 covers 15 residues. The CDR3 loop is CASSQEMGAGYGYTF. The CDR3 bases are TGTGCCAGCAGCCAAGAAATGGGGGCGGGCTATGGCTACACCTTC.

This clonotype was seen repeatedly, ten times or more. The gene calls are TRBV5-1 and TRBJ2-7, with D uncertain. Trimming pared 1 base from V and 0 bases from J, leaving 11 bases between. Germline assignment: CDR1 SGHRS and CDR2 YFSETQ. CDR3 length: 15 amino acids. The CDR3 here is CASSLNEAVSYEQYF. The CDR3 DNA follows: TGCGCCAGCAGCTTGAATGAGGCAGTCTCCTACGAGCAGTACTTC.

This clonotype has just a few counts. V and J are TRBV29-1 and TRBJ2-2; TRBD1 is a possible D gene (5 bases). This CDR3 has 14 residues. V was clipped by 7 bases and J by 6 bases, with 18 bases between them. Germline V CDR1 and CDR2: SQVTM, ANQGSEA. CDR3 sequence reads: CSAQRGILAGELFF. Here the CDR3 DNA reads TGCAGCGCACAAAGGGGTATCCTCGCCGGGGAGCTGTTTTTT.

There are a few counts of this clonotype. J is TRBJ2-2 and V is TRBV11-3, with TRBD1 matching over 8 bases. This CDR3 region has 15 residues. Germline V gene lookup returns CDR1 SGHNT and CDR2 YENEEA. The V gene end was trimmed by 5 bases and the J gene end by 1 base; junction bases not matched to a gene: 3. DNA for the CDR3: TGTGCCAGCAGCCCACAGGGGGTGAACACCGGGGAGCTGTTTTTT. It yields the protein CASSPQGVNTGELFF.

V is TRBV20-1 and J is TRBJ2-7; 8 bases map to TRBD2. From germline, CDR1 is DFQATT and CDR2 SNEGSKA (reference sequence). This CDR3 is built from 18 residues. Trimming at V came to 4 bases and at J to 1 base, leaving 18 bases not matched to a gene. CDR3 amino acids: CSATHGTSAHLLSYEQYF. The DNA for the CDR3 is TGCAGTGCTACCCACGGGACTAGTGCTCACCTTTTATCCTACGAGCAGTACTTC.

This clonotype was counted a few times. In nucleotides, the CDR3 is TGTGCCAGCAGCGTAGGGGGACTAGCGGGAGTGGGAGATACGCAGTATTTT. It encodes CASSVGGLAGVGDTQYF. V is TRBV9 and J is TRBJ2-3, with 14 bases matching TRBD2. The CDR3 covers 17 residues. The junction had 5 bases not matched to a gene; V was cut back by 0 bases and J by 5 bases. Germline values: CDR1 SGDLS, CDR2 YYNGEE.

V and J are TRBV6-5 and TRBJ2-3, with 8 bases aligning to TRBD1. Germline loops: CDR1 MNHEY, CDR2 SVGAGI. J lost 9 bases, V lost 6 bases, and 5 bases had no gene match. There are 12 residues in the CDR3. The CDR3 DNA reads TGTGCCAGCAGGTTAACAGGGGGGACGCAGTATTTT. It is translated as CASRLTGGTQYF.

This clonotype was seen only a few times. CDR3 DNA: TGTGCCACCAGTGATTTTGGCGGGGGGCGACCAGAGCAGTTCTTC. Translating gives CATSDFGGGRPEQFF. This chain connects TRBV24-1 to TRBJ2-1; 8 bases align to TRBD2. Trimming took 1 base from V and 10 from J; bases not matched to a gene: 8. The CDR3 sequence is 15 residues long. Germline V CDR1 and CDR2: KGHDR, SFDVKD.

The rearrangement joins TRBV4-3 to TRBJ2-3; perhaps TRBD2 as D (5 bases). In germline, CDR1 is LGHNA, CDR2 YSLEER. The CDR3 contains 16 residues. Trimming left V 1 base short and J 0 bases short, with 11 bases between. The CDR3 sequence: CASSQGRGRSTDTQYF. In nucleotides, the CDR3 is TGCGCCAGCAGCCAAGGCCGGGGTAGAAGCACAGATACGCAGTATTTT.

This chain uses TRBV7-2 with TRBJ1-4; maybe TRBD1 (6 bases). This CDR3 is 14 amino acids long. The germline V gene has CDR1 SGHTA and CDR2 FQGNSA. V lost 5 bases and J 5 bases, leaving 12 bases between the germline ends. The CDR3 DNA reads as TGTGCCAGCAGCCGGACAGTAGTCAATGAAAAACTGTTTTTT. This gives the protein CASSRTVVNEKLFF.

This clonotype showed up just a few times. The rearrangement links TRBV18 to TRBJ1-2; TRBD1 might be the D (5 bases). Per germline, CDR1 KGHSH and CDR2 LQKENI. CDR3 length equals 13 residues. The ends were cut back, 8 bases at V and 2 bases at J, with 12 bases in the middle. The CDR3 protein is CASAPGRNYGYTF. CDR3 DNA: TGTGCCAGCGCCCCGGGACGGAACTATGGCTACACCTTC. Full variable domain (rest looked up from reference TRBV18 and TRBJ1-2): NAGVMQNPRHLVRRRGQEARLRCSPMKGHSHVYWYRQLPEEGLKFMVYLQKENIIDESGMPKERFSAEFPKEGPSILRIQQVVRGDSAAYFCASAPGRNYGYTFGSGTRLTVV.

The rearrangement joins TRBV5-1 to TRBJ1-2; D not resolved. The V gene lost 2 bases and the J gene lost 2 bases, with 7 bases spanning the gap. The germline V gene has CDR1 SGHRS and CDR2 YFSETQ. CDR3 length: 13 residues. The CDR3 here is CASSLFDNYGYTF. The CDR3 DNA is TGCGCCAGCAGCTTATTCGACAACTATGGCTACACCTTC. The full variable domain, rest sourced from reference TRBV5-1 and TRBJ1-2, is KAGVTQTPRYLIKTRGQQVTLSCSPISGHRSVSWYQQTPGQGLQFLFEYFSETQRNKGNFPGRFSGRQFSNSRSEMNVSTLELGDSALYLCASSLFDNYGYTFGSGTRLTVV.

This clonotype showed up just a few times. The V gene is TRBV7-2, the J gene TRBJ2-2; weak D call: TRBD1 (6 bases). In germline, CDR1 is SGHTA, CDR2 FQGNSA. This CDR3 has 15 amino acids. V was pared by 1 base and J by 4 bases, with 10 bases between. This CDR3 is CASSLDRESTGELFF. Here the CDR3 DNA reads TGTGCCAGCAGCTTAGACAGGGAAAGCACCGGGGAGCTGTTTTTT. The full variable domain, in which reference TRBV7-2 and TRBJ2-2 provide the parts outside the CDR3, is GAGVSQSPSNKVTEKGKDVELRCDPISGHTALYWYRQSLGQGLEFLIYFQGNSAPDKSGLPSDRFSAERTGGSVSTLTIQRTQQEDSAVYLCASSLDRESTGELFFGEGSRLTVL.

This clonotype was seen only a few times. The chain employs TRBV20-1 and TRBJ2-3; 8 nucleotides agree with TRBD1. Unmatched junction bases numbered 6, after V lost 4 bases and J lost 3 bases. Germline assignment: CDR1 DFQATT and CDR2 SNEGSKA (reference sequence). The CDR3 is made up of 14 amino acids. Written as DNA, the CDR3 is TGCAGTGCTACCAGGACAGGGTTGACAGATACGCAGTATTTT. It encodes CSATRTGLTDTQYF.

This clonotype appeared a few times. The rearrangement joins TRBV7-2 to TRBJ1-1; D is possibly TRBD1 (6 bases). The CDR3 extends over 14 amino acids. V was trimmed by 2 bases and J by 7 bases, leaving 14 bases between them. CDR1 and CDR2 from the germline V gene are SGHTA and FQGNSA. In DNA form, the CDR3 reads TGTGCCAGCAGCTTAACCCCGGGGGCAGGTGAAGCTTTCTTT. Amino acid sequence: CASSLTPGAGEAFF.

V is TRBV20-1 and J is TRBJ2-7; 9 bases fit TRBD1. CDR3 length: 15 amino acids. Per germline, CDR1 DFQATT and CDR2 SNEGSKA (reference sequence). V lost 6 bases, J lost 4 bases, and 13 bases stayed unmatched. CDR3: CSAPISGTGKYEQYF. In nucleotides, the CDR3 is TGCAGTGCCCCGATCTCCGGGACAGGGAAATACGAGCAGTACTTC.